The clone carrying this TCR beta chain was observed at least ten times. As yet, its antigen is unknown. The data belong to a study of identical twins. Addition of a universal primer site occurred through template switching, and cDNA carried unique molecular identifiers. Using its own MiXCR run on the 5' RACE reads, TCRdb lists one record per CDR3 protein. This sample has 1.5 million or so distinct CDR3 sequences; 32% occur once, and the top ten carry about 0.25%. The CDR3 runs to 13 residues. V lost 5 bases to trimming and J lost 7 bases, with 14 bases between them. Study-wide findings and caveats: Excess sharing between twins was weaker in beta out-of-frame sequences. The abundant beta clonotypes from cord blood had fewer insertions, and memory repertoires had none of this. Cross-sectional statistics, not tracking of the same donors, supported the conclusions.

The chain recombines TRBV12-3 or TRBV12-4 with TRBJ1-2; tentative D call: TRBD1 (5 bases). Input material: cord blood. The receptor was isolated from a newborn girl in good health. The CDR3 spells CASSPQGSSGYTF. The DNA for the CDR3 is TGTGCCAGCAGTCCTCAGGGTTCGAGTGGCTACACCTTC.